This T cell receptor beta chain comes out of a study of blood T cells in healthy people across ages. Trimming pared 1 base from V and 1 base from J, leaving 16 bases between. Per germline, CDR1 DFQATT and CDR2 SNEGSKA (reference sequence). The CDR3 is made up of 16 amino acids. A second PCR, run for about 7 to 11 cycles, used a sample-barcoded 5' primer plus a J-beta primer mix. MiXCR was run by TCRdb on the 5' RACE reads, yielding one entry per CDR3 protein. The sample lists approximately 730,000 distinct CDR3 sequences, about 53% seen once, with about 42% in the top ten. The sample consisted of blood. The TCR originated in an elderly man in good health. The V gene is TRBV20-1, the J gene TRBJ1-1; TRBD1 might be the D (5 bases). CDR3 region: CSARVGPGSTNTEAFF. As DNA, the CDR3 is TGCAGTGCTAGAGTGGGGCCGGGCAGCACGAACACTGAAGCTTTCTTT.